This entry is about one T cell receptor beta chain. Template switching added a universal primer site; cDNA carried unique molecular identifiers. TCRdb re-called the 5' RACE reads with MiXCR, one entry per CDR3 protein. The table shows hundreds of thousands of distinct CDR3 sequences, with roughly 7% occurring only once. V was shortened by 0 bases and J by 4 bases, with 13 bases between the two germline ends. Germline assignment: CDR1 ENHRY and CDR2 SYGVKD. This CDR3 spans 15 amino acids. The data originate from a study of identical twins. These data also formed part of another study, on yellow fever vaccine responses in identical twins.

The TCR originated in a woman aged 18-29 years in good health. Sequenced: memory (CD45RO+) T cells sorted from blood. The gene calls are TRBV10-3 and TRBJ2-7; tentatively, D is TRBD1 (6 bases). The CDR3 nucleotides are TGTGCCATCAGTGAGTCGGGTCAGGGGTGGTACGAGCAGTACTTC. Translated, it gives CAISESGQGWYEQYF.